The source of this TCR beta chain is a study of T cells in Graves' hyperthyroidism and ophthalmopathy. As for the study in general: Initial diagnosis, before any treatment, was when peripheral blood was collected.

Hyperthyroidism of Graves' type that showed no ophthalmopathy progression within 18 months was stable. Study results and caveats: Blood also carried most thyroid clonotypes expanded above 0.001.

This clonotype was seen at least ten times. The antigen is not known. This CDR3 is built from 15 residues. The germline V gene has CDR1 LGHNA and CDR2 YNFKEQ. V gave up 3 bases and J gave up 0 bases, with 11 bases separating them. Using RNA transcripts as the source, TCR beta CDR3 regions were amplified. RT-PCR in the first round (using the HTBI primer set) targeted the TCR CDR3. TCRdb re-derived calls from the multiplex PCR reads in MiXCR, one entry per CDR3 protein. The repertoire includes a few hundred thousand distinct CDR3 sequences, around 14% of them detected once, and about 7% sits in the top ten.

The origin of this receptor is a woman in her 30s with Graves' hyperthyroidism. This chain joins TRBV4-2 and TRBJ2-5; possible D gene TRBD1, 6 bases. Sequencing was carried out using blood. CDR3 amino acids: CASSQGDRNQETQYF. CDR3 DNA sequence: TGTGCCAGCAGCCAGGGTGACAGGAACCAAGAGACCCAGTACTTC.